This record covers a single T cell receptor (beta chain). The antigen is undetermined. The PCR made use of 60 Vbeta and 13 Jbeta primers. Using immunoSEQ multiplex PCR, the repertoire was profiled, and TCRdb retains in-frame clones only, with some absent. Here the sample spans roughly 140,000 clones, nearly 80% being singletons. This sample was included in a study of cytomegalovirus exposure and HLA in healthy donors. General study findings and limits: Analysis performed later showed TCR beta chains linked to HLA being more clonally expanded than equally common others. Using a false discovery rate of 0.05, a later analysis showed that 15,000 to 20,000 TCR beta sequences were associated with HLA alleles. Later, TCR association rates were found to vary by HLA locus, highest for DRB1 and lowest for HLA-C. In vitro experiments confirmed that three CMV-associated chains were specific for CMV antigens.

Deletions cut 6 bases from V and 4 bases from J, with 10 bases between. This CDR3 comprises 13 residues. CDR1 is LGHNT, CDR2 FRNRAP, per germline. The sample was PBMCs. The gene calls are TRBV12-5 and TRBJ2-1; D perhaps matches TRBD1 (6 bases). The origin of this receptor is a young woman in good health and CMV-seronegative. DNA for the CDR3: TGTGCTAGTGGGGGGGCAGTATACAATGAGCAGTTCTTC. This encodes CASGGAVYNEQFF.